This TCR beta chain was identified in a study of CD8+CD57+ T cells in acquired aplastic anemia. On this clonotype: Since the CDR3 does not end with the conserved phenylalanine or tryptophan, this likely comes from a read error.

Trimming took 5 bases from V and 10 from J, leaving 11 bases between them. CDR3 length: 11 residues. Germline CDR1 reads SGHTA; CDR2 reads FQGTGA. Template material for TCR beta VDJ and CDR3 profiling consisted of genomic DNA. TCRdb re-analysed the reads in MiXCR, keeping a single row per CDR3 protein. Of about 400,000 distinct CDR3 sequences listed, around 68% were seen once; the top ten hold 3.5% to 4.5%. This TCR was sampled from a human donor in good health, serving as a control. Sequences were obtained from sorted CD4+, CD8+, or CD8+CD57+ T cells (not recorded which) from PBMCs. V gene TRBV7-3 combines with J gene TRBJ1-2, with D possibly TRBD1 on 5 matching bases. CDR3 region: CASSRGETYTL. CDR3 bases: TGTGCCAGCAGCAGGGGAGAGACCTACACCTTA.